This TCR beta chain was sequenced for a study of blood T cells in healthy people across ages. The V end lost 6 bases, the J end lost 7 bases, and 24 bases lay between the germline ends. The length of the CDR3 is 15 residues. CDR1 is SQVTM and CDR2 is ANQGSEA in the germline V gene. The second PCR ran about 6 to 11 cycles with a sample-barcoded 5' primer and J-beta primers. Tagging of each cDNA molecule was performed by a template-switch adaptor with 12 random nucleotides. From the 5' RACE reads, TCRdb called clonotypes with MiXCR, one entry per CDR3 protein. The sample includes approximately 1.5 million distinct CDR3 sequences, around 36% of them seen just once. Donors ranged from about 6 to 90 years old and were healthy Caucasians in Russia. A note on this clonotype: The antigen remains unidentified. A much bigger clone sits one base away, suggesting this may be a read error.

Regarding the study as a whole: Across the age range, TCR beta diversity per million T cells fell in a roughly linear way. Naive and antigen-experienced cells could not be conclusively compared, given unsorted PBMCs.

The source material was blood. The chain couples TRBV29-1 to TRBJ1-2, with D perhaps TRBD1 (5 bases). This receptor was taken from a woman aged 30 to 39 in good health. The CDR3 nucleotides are TGCAGCGTAGGGGCGGCAGGCCGAGACCGCTGTGGCTACACCTTC. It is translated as CSVGAAGRDRCGYTF.